This T cell receptor beta chain was retrieved from a study of cytotoxic CD8 clonotypes in ibrutinib-treated CLL (dated by TCRdb to the early 2020s). Study-wide context: The cohort was composed of ten to eleven relapsed/refractory and 15 treatment-naive patients; IGHV unmutated status was identified in 17 patients. Samples averaged roughly 260,000 productive templates and 94,082 productive rearrangements. Responses were partial in 24 patients and complete in 2; after median approximately 67 months follow-up, roughly 15 stayed in remission and approximately twelve progressed. All remission and progressive disease samples were collected while patients were still receiving ibrutinib. Cryopreserved peripheral blood mononuclear cells were collected at three points: before therapy, at response, and at either sustained remission or disease progression. Of the approximately 86 people in the trial, around 26 had longitudinal samples available. Response samples were obtained after a median of around eleven months of treatment, with a range of roughly 6 to 40 months. Here is what the overall study found, with its caveats: Public clonotypes were rare and either shrank or stayed stable during treatment, and the rise in clonality at ibrutinib response reflected expansion of private clonotypes. Sampling times were not matched between sustained-remission and progressing patients, and lymph node repertoires were not studied. Clonality rose at ibrutinib response, remained stable during sustained remission, and dropped back toward baseline at progression. At baseline, clonality was higher than in age-matched healthy donors and showed a strong correlation with circulating CD8+ T-cell counts.

Via the germline V gene, CDR1 is MNHEY and CDR2 SVGAGI. Reading from cysteine to phenylalanine, the CDR3 counts 13 amino acids. The read is trimmed to its CDR3 DNA, 39 bases read in frame from base 1. V is cut by 6 bases and J by 3 bases, and the space between the germline ends is 12 bases. On a MiSeq, deep resolution sequencing aimed for a depth between 1 in 1 million and 1 in 200,000 T cells, with each clonotype covered 10x on average. The immunoSEQ hsTCRB Kit was used to generate TCR beta libraries. The study's own analysis went as follows. The data were analyzed with ImmunoSEQ Analyzer and ImmunoSEQ Data Assistant, and V, D and J gene assignments followed IMGT definitions. Clonality was computed as one minus normalized Shannon entropy of productive rearrangement frequencies, ranging from 0 to 1. Public clonotype analysis was restricted to overrepresented clonotypes comprising at least 0.05% of each patient's repertoire. Thirteen age-matched healthy donor repertoires from immuneACCESS were used as controls for clonality. This is the immuneACCESS table as TCRdb keeps it, with only in-frame sequences that have V and J called. A part of the clones is gone; compared with another copy, unresolved V genes explain less than half, and the rest is unexplained. V and J calls and clone size follow that table, whereas D and trimming were derived from the DNA. This sample has over 200,000 clones in its table, and roughly three quarters of those were observed once. The top ten constitute around 5.9% of the sample.

Points on this clone: This receptor's antigen is unknown. The sample holds no much larger clone one base away, and base qualities are not on file.

What this sample's time point label stands for: about 11 months on ibrutinib. Roughly 2.2 micrograms of genomic DNA were extracted from cryopreserved PBMCs for TCR beta library preparation. High-throughput TCR beta sequencing was performed on longitudinal blood samples from CLL patients receiving ibrutinib monotherapy. The patients were enrolled in a single-center, open-label phase 2 trial of ibrutinib monotherapy. The sample here was PBMCs, taken after 12 months of ibrutinib treatment. The rearrangement joined TRBV6-5 to TRBJ2-7; the best D guess is TRBD1, with 6 bases matching. The sequence was collected from a human donor with chronic lymphocytic leukemia. The CDR3 here reads CASRTGHRYEQYF. Here is the DNA: TGTGCCAGCAGAACGGGACACCGCTACGAGCAGTACTTC.